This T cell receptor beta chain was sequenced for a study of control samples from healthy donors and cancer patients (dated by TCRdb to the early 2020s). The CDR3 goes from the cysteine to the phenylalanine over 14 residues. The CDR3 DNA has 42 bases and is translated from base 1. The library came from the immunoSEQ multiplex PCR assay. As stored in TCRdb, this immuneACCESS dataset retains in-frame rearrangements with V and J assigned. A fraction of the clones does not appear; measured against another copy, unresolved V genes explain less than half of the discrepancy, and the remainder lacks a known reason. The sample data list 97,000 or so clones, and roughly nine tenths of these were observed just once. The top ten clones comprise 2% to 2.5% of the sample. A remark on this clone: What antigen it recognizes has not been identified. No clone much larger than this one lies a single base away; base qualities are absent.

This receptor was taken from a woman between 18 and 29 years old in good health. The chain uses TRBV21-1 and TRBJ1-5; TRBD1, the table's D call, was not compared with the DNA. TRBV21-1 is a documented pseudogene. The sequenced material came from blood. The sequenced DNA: TGTGCCAGCAGCACTTCGACAGGGACTCAGCCCCAGCATTTT. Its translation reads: CASSTSTGTQPQHF.